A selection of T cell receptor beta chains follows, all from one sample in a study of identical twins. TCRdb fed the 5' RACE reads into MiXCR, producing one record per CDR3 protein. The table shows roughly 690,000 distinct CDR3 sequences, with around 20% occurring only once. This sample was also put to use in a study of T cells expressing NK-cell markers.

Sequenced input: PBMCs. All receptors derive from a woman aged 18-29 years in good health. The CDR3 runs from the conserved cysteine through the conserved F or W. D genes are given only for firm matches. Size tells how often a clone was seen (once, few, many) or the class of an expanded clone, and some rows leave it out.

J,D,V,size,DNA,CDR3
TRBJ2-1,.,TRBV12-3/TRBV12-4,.,TGTGCCAGCAGGGCGCGGATGGAGGATGAGCAGTTCTTC,CASRARMEDEQFF
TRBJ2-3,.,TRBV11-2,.,TGTGCCAGCAGCTTAGCCGGGACACGCACAGATACGCAGTATTTT,CASSLAGTRTDTQYF
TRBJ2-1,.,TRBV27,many,TGTGCCAGCAGTTTAGGGACAACCAATGAGCAGTTCTTC,CASSLGTTNEQFF
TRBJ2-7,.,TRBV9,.,TGTGCCAGCAGCGTAGAGTGTGGGAGGAGGTCCGAGCAGTACTTC,CASSVECGRRSEQYF
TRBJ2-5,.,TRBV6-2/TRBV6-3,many,TGTGCCAGCAGGACTACCTACCAAGAGACCCAGTACTTC,CASRTTYQETQYF
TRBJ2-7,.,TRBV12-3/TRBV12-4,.,TGTGCCAGCAGTTTAGGCGTCCCCGAGCAGTACTTC,CASSLGVPEQYF
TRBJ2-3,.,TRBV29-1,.,TGCAGCGTTGAAGGGGGCCGGAGCACAGATACGCAGTATTTT,CSVEGGRSTDTQYF
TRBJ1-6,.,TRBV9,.,TGTGCCAGCAGCGGTGGAGGGGATGGTTCACCCCTCCACTTT,CASSGGGDGSPLHF
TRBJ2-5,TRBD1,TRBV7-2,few,TGTGCCAGCAGCTTTGTCGGGACAGGCCAAGAGACCCAGTACTTC,CASSFVGTGQETQYF
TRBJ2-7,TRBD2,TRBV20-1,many,TGCAGTGCTAGAGTAGCGCTAGCGGGAGGCAAGCAGTACTTC,CSARVALAGGKQYF
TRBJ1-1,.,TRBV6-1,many,TGTGCCAGCAGTAAACGCCGGGACATGGAGGGAGGCACTGAAGCTTTCTTT,CASSKRRDMEGGTEAFF
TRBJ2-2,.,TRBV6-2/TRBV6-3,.,TGTGCCACCGGCAGGACACGGTTCGGCGGGGAGCTGTTTTTT,CATGRTRFGGELFF
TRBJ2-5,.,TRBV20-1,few,TGCAGTGCAAAACAGGGTGGGGAGACCCAGTACTTC,CSAKQGGETQYF
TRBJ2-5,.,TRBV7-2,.,TGTGCCAGCAGCTTAGCGAACAGGGTTGAGACCCAGTACTTC,CASSLANRVETQYF
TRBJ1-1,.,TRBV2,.,TGTGCCAGCGGTACCCGTCAGAACACTGAAGCTTTCTTT,CASGTRQNTEAFF
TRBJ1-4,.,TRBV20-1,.,TGCAGTGCTAGAGATGAGTTATTGCTCGGAGAAAAACTGTTTTTT,CSARDELLLGEKLFF
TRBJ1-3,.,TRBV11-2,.,TGTGCCAGCAGCGCCGCGGGGGCAAACACCATATATTTT,CASSAAGANTIYF
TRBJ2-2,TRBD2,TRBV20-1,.,TGCAGTGCTCGTAGCGGGGGGGCGACCGGGGAGCTGTTTTTT,CSARSGGATGELFF
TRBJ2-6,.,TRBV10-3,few,TGTGCCATCATCGAGGAAGAGGCTGGGGCCAACGTCCTGACTTTC,CAIIEEEAGANVLTF
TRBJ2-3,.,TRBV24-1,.,TGTGCCACCGGACAGTTTACAGATACGCAGTATTTT,CATGQFTDTQYF
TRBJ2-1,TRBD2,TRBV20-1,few,TGCAGTGCTAATCGACTAGCGAGGAGCTCCTACAATGAGCAGTTCTTC,CSANRLARSSYNEQFF
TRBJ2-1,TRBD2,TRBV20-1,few,TGCAGTGCTCGGGGACTAGCCCCCAATGAGCAGTTCTTC,CSARGLAPNEQFF
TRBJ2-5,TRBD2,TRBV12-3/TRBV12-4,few,TGTGCCAGCAGTTTTCCCGGGACTAGCGGAGAGACCCAGTACTTC,CASSFPGTSGETQYF
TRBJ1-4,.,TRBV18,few,TGTGCCAGCTCATTACAGAAAGGGTCCTCTAATGAAAAACTGTTTTTT,CASSLQKGSSNEKLFF
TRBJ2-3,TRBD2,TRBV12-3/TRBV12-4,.,TGTGCCAGCAGTTTAGGACTAGCGGGGAATACGCAGTATTTT,CASSLGLAGNTQYF
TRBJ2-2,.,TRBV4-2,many,TGTGCCAGCAGCCTAGGGGGACCGAACACCGGGGAGCTGTTTTTT,CASSLGGPNTGELFF
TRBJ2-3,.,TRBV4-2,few,TGTGCCAGCAGCCAAGAGTCAACAGATACGCAGTATTTT,CASSQESTDTQYF
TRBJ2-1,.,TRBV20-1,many,TGCAGTGCTAGTCGCCCGGGTTACAATGAGCAGTTCTTC,CSASRPGYNEQFF
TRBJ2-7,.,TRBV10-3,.,TGTGCCACCAAAAGTGCCGGACAGTCGACCTACGAGCAGTACTTC,CATKSAGQSTYEQYF
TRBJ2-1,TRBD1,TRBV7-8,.,TGTGCCAGCAGCGCCGGACAGGGCTATAACTACTACAATGAGCAGTTCTTC,CASSAGQGYNYYNEQFF
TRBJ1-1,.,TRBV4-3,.,TGCGCCAGCAGCCCGCCGGGGGTGAACACTGAAGCTTTCTTT,CASSPPGVNTEAFF
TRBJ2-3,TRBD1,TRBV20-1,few,TGCAGTGCTAACAGGGGGCCAAGCACAGATACGCAGTATTTT,CSANRGPSTDTQYF
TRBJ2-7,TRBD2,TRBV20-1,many,TGCAGTGCCGCGGGAGGGAGCTCCTACGAGCAGTACTTC,CSAAGGSSYEQYF
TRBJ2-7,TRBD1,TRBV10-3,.,TGTGCCATCAGTGAGACAGGGGTCTACGAGCAGTACTTC,CAISETGVYEQYF
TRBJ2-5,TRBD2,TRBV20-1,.,TGCAGCGGGGGGGAAGAGACCCAGTACTTC,CSGGEETQYF
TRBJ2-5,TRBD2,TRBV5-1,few,TGCGCCAGCACCCTAGCGGGAGGACCCCAAGAGACCCAGTACTTC,CASTLAGGPQETQYF
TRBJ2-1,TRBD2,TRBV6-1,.,TGTGCCAGCATCGACACCCGGACTAGAGCGGTAGTTGGTGAGCAGTTCTTC,CASIDTRTRAVVGEQFF